Included here is one TCR beta chain sequence, with context. Its specificity is unknown. This specimen comes from a study of shared clonotypes between healthy human individuals. Points from the study as a whole: Among donors, clonotype sharing was expected to be affected by sequencing depth.

Positively selected for CCR7, the CD45RO-negative cells used as naive CD8 cells excluded terminally differentiated effector memory CD45RA+ cells. Clones were read by immunoSEQ multiplex PCR, and TCRdb kept only the in-frame ones, dropping some. The sample lists more than 600,000 clones; about 91% were seen once. Germline CDR1 MNHEY, CDR2 SMNVEV (reference sequence). Deletions cut 4 bases from V and 4 bases from J, with 19 bases between. The length of the CDR3 is 16 residues. The sample was naive CD8+ T cells sorted from blood. The rearrangement uses TRBV27 and TRBJ2-5; the D gene is possibly TRBD2 (7 bases). This TCR derives from a man aged 25-45 years in good health. The CDR3 DNA is TGTGCCAGCAGTTCCCTAAGGGGGGAGGGGCCAGAGACCCAGTACTTC. Translated: CASSSLRGEGPETQYF.